This T cell receptor (beta chain) appears in the sequencing data of a study of T cell changes during pregnancy in multiple sclerosis. Germline CDR1 reads SGDLS; CDR2 reads YYNGEE. V lost 0 bases to trimming and J lost 3 bases; unmatched junction nucleotides: 2. The CDR3 consists of 14 residues. There are a few counts of this clone. Libraries were prepared by immunoSEQ multiplex PCR; TCRdb keeps only in-frame clonotypes and omits some of them. The data contain approximately 29,000 clones, 85% to 95% of them singletons. Sequencing was performed on CD8+ T cells from peripheral blood mononuclear cells, taken before pregnancy. This sequence joins TRBV9 and TRBJ2-7, with 8 bases fitting TRBD2. This receptor was obtained from a female donor with multiple sclerosis, enrolled in a pregnancy study. CDR3 nucleotides: TGTGCCAGCAGCGTAGGGCTAGCGGGCTACGAGCAGTACTTC. Protein: CASSVGLAGYEQYF.